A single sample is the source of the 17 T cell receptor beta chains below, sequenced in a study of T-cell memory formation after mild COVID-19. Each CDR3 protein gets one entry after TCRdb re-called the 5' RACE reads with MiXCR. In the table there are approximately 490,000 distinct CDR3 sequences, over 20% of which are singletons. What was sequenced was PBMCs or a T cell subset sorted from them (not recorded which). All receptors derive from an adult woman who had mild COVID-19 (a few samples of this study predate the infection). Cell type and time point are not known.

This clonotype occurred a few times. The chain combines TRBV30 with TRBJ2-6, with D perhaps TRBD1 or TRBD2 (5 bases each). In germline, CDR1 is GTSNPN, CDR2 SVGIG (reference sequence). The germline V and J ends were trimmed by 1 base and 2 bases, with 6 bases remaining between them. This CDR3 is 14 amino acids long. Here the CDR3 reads CAWSGGTGANVLTF. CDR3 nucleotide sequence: TGTGCCTGGAGTGGGGGGACTGGGGCCAACGTCCTGACTTTC. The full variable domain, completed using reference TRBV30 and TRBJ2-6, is SQTIHQWPATLVQPVGSPLSLECTVEGTSNPNLYWYRQAAGRGLQLLFYSVGIGQISSEVPQNLSASRPQDRQFILSSKKLLLSDSGFYLCAWSGGTGANVLTFGAGSRLTVL.

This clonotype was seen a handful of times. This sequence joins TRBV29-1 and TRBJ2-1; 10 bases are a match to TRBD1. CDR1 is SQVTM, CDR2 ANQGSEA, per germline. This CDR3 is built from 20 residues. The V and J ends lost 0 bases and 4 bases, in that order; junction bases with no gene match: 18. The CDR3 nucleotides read TGCAGCGTTGAAGATATAAGGGACAGGGGAGTTCGGAGGGCATACAATGAGCAGTTCTTC. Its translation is CSVEDIRDRGVRRAYNEQFF.

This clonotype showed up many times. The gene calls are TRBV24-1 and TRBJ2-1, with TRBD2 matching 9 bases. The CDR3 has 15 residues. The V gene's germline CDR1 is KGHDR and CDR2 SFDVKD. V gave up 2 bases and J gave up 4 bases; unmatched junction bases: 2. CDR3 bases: TGTGCCACCAGTGATTCTACTAGCGGGTACAATGAGCAGTTCTTC. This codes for CATSDSTSGYNEQFF.

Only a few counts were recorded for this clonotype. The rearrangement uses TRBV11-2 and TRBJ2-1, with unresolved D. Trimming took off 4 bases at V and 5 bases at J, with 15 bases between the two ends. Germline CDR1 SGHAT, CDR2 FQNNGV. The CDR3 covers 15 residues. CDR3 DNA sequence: TGTGCCAGCAGCTCCAATCGAATTTACGACAATGAGCAGTTCTTC. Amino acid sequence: CASSSNRIYDNEQFF.

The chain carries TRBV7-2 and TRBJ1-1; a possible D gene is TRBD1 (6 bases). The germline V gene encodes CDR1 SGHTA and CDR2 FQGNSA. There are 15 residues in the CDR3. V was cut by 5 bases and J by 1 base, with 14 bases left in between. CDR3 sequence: CASSLRGGRNTEAFF. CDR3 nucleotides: TGTGCCAGCAGCCTTCGCGGGGGGCGGAACACTGAAGCTTTCTTT. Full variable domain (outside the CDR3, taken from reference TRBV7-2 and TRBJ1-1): GAGVSQSPSNKVTEKGKDVELRCDPISGHTALYWYRQSLGQGLEFLIYFQGNSAPDKSGLPSDRFSAERTGGSVSTLTIQRTQQEDSAVYLCASSLRGGRNTEAFFGQGTRLTVV.

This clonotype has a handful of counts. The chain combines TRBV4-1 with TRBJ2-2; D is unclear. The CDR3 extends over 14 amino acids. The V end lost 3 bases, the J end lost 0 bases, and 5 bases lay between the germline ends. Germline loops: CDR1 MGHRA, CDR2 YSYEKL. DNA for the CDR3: TGCGCCAGCAGCCAGGGTACGAACACCGGGGAGCTGTTTTTT. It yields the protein CASSQGTNTGELFF.

DNA for the CDR3: TGTGCCACCAACGTACAGGGGGAGGGCACCGGGGAGCTGTTTTTT. Its translation is CATNVQGEGTGELFF. The V call is TRBV24-1, the J call TRBJ2-2; possible D gene TRBD1, 8 bases. Trimming removed 8 bases at V and 4 bases at J, with 16 bases between. Germline CDR1 KGHDR, CDR2 SFDVKD. The CDR3 contains 15 residues.

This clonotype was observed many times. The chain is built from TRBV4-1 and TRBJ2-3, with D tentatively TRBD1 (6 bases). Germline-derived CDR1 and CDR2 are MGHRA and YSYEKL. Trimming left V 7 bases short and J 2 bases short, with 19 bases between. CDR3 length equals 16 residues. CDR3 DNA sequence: TGCGCCAGCACCACCAAGAGAGACAGGACCACAGATACGCAGTATTTT. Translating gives CASTTKRDRTTDTQYF.

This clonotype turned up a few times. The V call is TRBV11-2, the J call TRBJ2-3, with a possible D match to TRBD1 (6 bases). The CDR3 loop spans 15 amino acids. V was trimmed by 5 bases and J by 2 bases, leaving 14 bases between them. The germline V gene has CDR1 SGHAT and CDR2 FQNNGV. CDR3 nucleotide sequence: TGTGCCAGCAGCCCGGACAGCAAACCCACAGATACGCAGTATTTT. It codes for CASSPDSKPTDTQYF.

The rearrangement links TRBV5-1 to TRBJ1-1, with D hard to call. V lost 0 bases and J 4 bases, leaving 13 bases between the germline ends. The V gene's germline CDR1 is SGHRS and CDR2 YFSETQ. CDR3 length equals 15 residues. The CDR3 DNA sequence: TGCGCCAGCAGCTTGGGGCCGGCGCTGGGCACTGAAGCTTTCTTT. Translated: CASSLGPALGTEAFF.

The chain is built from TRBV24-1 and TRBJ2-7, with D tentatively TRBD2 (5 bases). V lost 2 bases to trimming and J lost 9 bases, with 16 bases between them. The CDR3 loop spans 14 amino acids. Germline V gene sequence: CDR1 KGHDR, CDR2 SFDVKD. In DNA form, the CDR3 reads TGTGCCACCAGTGATTCATCCGGGGTGTTCGGGCAGTACTTC. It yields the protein CATSDSSGVFGQYF.

The CDR3 nucleotides are TGTGCCATCACCCTGGGGGCTAGCGGGAGCGATGAGCAGTTCTTC. Protein product: CAITLGASGSDEQFF. The chain couples TRBV10-3 to TRBJ2-1; TRBD2 agrees at 10 bases. V gave up 7 bases and J gave up 8 bases; unmatched junction bases: 11. The CDR3 runs 15 residues. Germline V gene lookup returns CDR1 ENHRY and CDR2 SYGVKD.

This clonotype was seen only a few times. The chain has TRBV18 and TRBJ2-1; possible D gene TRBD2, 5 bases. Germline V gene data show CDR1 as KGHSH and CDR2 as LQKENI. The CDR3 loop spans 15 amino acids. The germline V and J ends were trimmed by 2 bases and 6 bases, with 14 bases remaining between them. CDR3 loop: CASSPEGSWGNEQFF. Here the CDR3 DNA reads TGTGCCAGCTCACCAGAAGGGAGTTGGGGCAATGAGCAGTTCTTC.

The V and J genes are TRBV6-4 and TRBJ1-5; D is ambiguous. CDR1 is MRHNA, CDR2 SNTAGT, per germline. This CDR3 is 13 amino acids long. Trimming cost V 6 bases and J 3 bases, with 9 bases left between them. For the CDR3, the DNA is TGTGCCAGCAGCCGTACACCCAATCAGCCCCAGCATTTT. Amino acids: CASSRTPNQPQHF.

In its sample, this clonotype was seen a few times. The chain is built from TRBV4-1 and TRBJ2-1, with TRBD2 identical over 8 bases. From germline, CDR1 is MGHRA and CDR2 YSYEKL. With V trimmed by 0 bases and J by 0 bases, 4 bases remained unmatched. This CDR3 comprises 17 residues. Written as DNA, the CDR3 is TGCGCCAGCAGCCAAGATAGCGGGGCCAGCTCCTACAATGAGCAGTTCTTC. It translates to CASSQDSGASSYNEQFF.

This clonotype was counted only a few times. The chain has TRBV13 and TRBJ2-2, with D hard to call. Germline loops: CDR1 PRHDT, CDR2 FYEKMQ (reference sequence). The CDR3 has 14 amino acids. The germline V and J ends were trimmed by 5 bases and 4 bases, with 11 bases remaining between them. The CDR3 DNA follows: TGTGCCAGCAGCGCCCGTGGCAGCACCGGGGAGCTGTTTTTT. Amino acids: CASSARGSTGELFF. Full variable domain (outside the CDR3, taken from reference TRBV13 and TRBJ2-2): AAGVIQSPRHLIKEKRETATLKCYPIPRHDTVYWYQQGPGQDPQFLISFYEKMQSDKGSIPDRFSAQQFSDYHSELNMSSLELGDSALYFCASSARGSTGELFFGEGSRLTVL.

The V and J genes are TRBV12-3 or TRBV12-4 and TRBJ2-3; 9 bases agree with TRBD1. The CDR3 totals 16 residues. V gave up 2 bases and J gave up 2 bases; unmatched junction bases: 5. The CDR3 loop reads CASSLNRGPSTDTQYF. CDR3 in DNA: TGTGCCAGCAGTTTAAACAGGGGGCCGTCCACAGATACGCAGTATTTT.